There are many counts of the clone carrying this T cell receptor (beta chain). Its antigen remains unknown. This specimen comes from a study of neurological immune-mediated disorders. Synthesis of cDNA used 5'RACE (with 10-nucleotide random UMIs). Each CDR3 protein is one row after TCRdb ran MiXCR on the 5' RACE reads. In the table there are tens of thousands of distinct CDR3 sequences, roughly 4.8% of which are singletons. Study results and limitations: HTLV-1-associated myelopathy ranked highest for TCR clonal expansion and multiple sclerosis lowest, beneath healthy controls.

The T cells used for sorted libraries numbered 1 million, either CD4+ or CD8+. This receptor was taken from a man aged 18 to 29 in good health. What was sequenced was CD4+ T cells from blood.

The CDR3 DNA is TGCAGTGCCTTCATGCCTGGAGCTAACTATGGCTACACCTTC. Translated, it gives CSAFMPGANYGYTF. This chain connects TRBV20-1 to TRBJ1-2; D gene uncertain. The CDR3 has 14 amino acids. V shed 6 bases and J shed 0 bases, with 14 bases lying between them. CDR1 is DFQATT and CDR2 is SNEGSKA in the germline V gene (reference sequence).